This T cell receptor (beta chain) comes out of a study of blood T cell repertoires in COVID-19. Study summary: COVID-19 samples from acute and convalescent phases originated in the United States, Italy and Spain.

Authors' methods: Nucleated cell counts were estimated from reference gene primer amplification. Sequenced by immunoSEQ multiplex PCR; TCRdb stores in-frame clones only, minus some. V, J and clone size are those of that table, while D and trimming were read from the DNA. This table holds 280,000 or so clones, around 90% found once. The age range of participants was about 18 to 90 years, with residence in about two dozen US areas. Trimming stripped 5 bases from V and 4 bases from J, with 18 bases between. The germline gives CDR1 SEHNR, CDR2 FQNEAQ (reference sequence). The CDR3 sequence is 16 residues long.

The TCR sequence derives from a woman aged 18-29 years with acute COVID-19. This sequence joins TRBV7-9 and TRBJ2-1, with a possible D match to TRBD1 (5 bases). The source material was PBMCs or T cells enriched from blood (not recorded which). The DNA for the CDR3 is TGTGCCAGCAGCCCTGTAGGGGTTGCGCATTACAATGAGCAGTTCTTC. Translation: CASSPVGVAHYNEQFF.